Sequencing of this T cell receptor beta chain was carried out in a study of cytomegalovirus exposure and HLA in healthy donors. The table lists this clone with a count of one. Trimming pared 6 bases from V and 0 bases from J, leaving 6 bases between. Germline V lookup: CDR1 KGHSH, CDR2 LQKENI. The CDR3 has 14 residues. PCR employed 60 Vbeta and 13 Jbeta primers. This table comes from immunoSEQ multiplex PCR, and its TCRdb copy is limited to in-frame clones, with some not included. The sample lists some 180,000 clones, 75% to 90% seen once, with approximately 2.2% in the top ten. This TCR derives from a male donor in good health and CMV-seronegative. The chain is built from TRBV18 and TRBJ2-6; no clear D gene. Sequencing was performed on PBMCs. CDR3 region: CASSHNSGANVLTF. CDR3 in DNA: TGTGCCAGCTCCCACAACTCTGGGGCCAACGTCCTGACTTTC.